This TCR beta chain was captured in a study of metastatic and nonmetastatic thyroid tumors. Study overall: From malignant and benign thyroid patients, repertoires in blood and in tumor or nodule tissue were compared. Study-wide results and limits: In both blood and tumor samples, TCR beta diversity was reported significantly higher for malignant than benign nodules.

Original processing methods: CDR3 was compared across clinicopathological groups, and the resulting differences were used to build a distant-metastasis classifier for papillary thyroid cancer. Using MiXCR, TCRdb reanalyzed the PCR reads. The V and J calls follow TCRdb's processing rather than the paper's. Here the sample spans some 33,000 clones, 10% to 13% being singletons. All patients were treatment-naive before thyroid surgery. A word on this clone: Antigen: not known. Here the CDR3 omits its conserved ending phenylalanine or tryptophan, so a read error is the likely source.

The CDR3 spans 15 residues. V lost 10 bases, J lost 3 bases, and 21 bases lay in between. CDR1 is SNHLY and CDR2 is FYNNEI in the germline V gene. The chain links TRBV2 to TRBJ1-1; tentatively, D is TRBD1 (5 bases). Specimen: blood. The clonotype comes from a female donor with papillary thyroid cancer or a benign thyroid nodule (not recorded which). Some clones in this sample may be carry-over from other donors' samples. The CDR3 region is CATTRGRNRDTEAFL. Written as DNA, the CDR3 is TGTGCCACTACGCGGGGACGAAACCGGGACACTGAAGCTTTCCTT.